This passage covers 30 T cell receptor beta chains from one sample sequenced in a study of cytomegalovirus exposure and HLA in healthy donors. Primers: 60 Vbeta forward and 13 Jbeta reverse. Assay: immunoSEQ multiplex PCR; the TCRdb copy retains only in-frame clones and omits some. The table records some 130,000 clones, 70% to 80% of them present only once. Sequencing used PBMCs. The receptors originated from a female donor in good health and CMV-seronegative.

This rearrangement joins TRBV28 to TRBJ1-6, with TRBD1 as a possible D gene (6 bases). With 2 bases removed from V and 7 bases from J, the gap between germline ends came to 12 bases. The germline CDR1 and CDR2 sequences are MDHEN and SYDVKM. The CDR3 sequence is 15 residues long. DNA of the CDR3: TGTGCCAGCAGTTTAACAGGGTTCAGCAATTCACCCCTCCACTTT. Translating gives CASSLTGFSNSPLHF.

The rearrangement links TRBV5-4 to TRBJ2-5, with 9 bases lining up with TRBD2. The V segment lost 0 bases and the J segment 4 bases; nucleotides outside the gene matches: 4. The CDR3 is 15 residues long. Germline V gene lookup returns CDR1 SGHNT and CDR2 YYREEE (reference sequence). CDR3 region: CASSLGGGAGETQYF. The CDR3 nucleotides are TGTGCCAGCAGCTTGGGCGGGGGGGCCGGAGAGACCCAGTACTTC.

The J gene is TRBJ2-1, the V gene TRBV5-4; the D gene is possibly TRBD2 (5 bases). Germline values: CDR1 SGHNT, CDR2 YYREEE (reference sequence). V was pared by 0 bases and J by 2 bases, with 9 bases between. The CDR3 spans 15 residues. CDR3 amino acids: CASSLGLAAYNEQFF. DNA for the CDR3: TGTGCCAGCAGCTTGGGGCTAGCAGCCTACAATGAGCAGTTCTTC.

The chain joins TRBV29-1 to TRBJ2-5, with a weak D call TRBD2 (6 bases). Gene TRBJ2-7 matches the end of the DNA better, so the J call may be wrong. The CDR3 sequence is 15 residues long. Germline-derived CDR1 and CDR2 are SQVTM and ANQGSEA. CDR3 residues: CSVEDQRGGSYEQYF. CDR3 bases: TGCAGCGTTGAAGATCAACGGGGAGGCTCCTACGAGCAGTACTTC.

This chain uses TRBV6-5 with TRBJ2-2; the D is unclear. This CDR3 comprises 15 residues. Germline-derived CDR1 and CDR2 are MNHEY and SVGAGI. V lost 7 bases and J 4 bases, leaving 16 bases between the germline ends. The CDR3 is CASNPGSHGTGELFF. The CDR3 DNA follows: TGTGCCAGCAACCCAGGTTCGCACGGCACCGGGGAGCTGTTTTTT.

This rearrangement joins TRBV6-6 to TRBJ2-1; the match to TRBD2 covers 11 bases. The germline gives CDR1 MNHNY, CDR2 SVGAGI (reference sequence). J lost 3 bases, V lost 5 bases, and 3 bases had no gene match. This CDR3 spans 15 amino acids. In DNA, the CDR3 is TGTGCCAGCAGTCTAGGGACTAGCGGCTACAATGAGCAGTTCTTC. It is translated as CASSLGTSGYNEQFF.

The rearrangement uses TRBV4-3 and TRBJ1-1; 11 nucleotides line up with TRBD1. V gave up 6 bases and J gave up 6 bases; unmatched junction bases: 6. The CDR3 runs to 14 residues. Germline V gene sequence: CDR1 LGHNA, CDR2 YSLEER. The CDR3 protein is CASSQGQGGPEAFF. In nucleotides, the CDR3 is TGCGCCAGCAGTCAGGGACAGGGGGGACCTGAAGCTTTCTTT.

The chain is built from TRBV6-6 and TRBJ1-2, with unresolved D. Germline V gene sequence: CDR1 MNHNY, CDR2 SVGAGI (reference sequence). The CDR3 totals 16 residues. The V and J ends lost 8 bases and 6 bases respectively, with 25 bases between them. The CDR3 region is CASRGTSGAAGDGYTF. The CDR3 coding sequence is TGTGCCAGCCGCGGAACCTCAGGAGCCGCGGGAGATGGCTACACCTTC.

The DNA of the CDR3 is TGTGCCTGGCCGCTGCGGGGGGACGCCTACGAGCAGTACTTC. As protein: CAWPLRGDAYEQYF. This chain joins TRBV30 and TRBJ2-7, with TRBD2 identical over 8 bases. This CDR3 has 14 residues. The germline V gene encodes CDR1 GTSNPN and CDR2 SVGIG (reference sequence). J was trimmed by 2 bases and V by 5 bases; bases with no gene match: 8.

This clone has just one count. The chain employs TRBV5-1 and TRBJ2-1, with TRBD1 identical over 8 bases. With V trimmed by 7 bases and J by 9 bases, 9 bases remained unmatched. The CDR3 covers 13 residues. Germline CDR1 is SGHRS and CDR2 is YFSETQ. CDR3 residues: CASYNQGAGEQFF. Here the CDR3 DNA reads TGCGCCAGCTATAATCAGGGGGCCGGTGAGCAGTTCTTC.

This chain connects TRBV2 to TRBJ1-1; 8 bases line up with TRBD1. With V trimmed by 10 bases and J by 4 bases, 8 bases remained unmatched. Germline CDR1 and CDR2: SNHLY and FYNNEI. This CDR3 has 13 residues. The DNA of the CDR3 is TGTGCCATCGGACAGGGAATTGGCACTGAAGCTTTCTTT. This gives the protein CAIGQGIGTEAFF.

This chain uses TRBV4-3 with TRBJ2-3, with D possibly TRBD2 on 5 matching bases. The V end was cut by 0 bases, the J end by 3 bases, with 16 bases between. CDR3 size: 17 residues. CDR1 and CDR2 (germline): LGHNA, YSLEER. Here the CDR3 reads CASSQDVGFGGTDTQYF. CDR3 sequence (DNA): TGCGCCAGCAGCCAAGACGTGGGTTTTGGCGGGACAGATACGCAGTATTTT.

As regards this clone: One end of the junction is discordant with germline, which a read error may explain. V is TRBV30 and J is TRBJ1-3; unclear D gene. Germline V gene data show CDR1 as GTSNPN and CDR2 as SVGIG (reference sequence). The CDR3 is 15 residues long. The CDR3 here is CAWSTPRSSGNTVYF. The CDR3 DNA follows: TGTGCCTGGAGTACTCCGAGGTCCTCTGGAAACACCGTATATTTT.

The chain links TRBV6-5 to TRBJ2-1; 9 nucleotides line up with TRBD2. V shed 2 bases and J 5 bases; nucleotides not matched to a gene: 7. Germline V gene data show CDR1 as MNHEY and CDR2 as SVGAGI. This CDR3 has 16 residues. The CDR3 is CASSYVAGAWNNEQFF. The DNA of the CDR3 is TGTGCCAGCAGTTACGTAGCGGGAGCATGGAACAATGAGCAGTTCTTC.

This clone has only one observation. Here the CDR3 DNA reads TGTGCCAGCAGTTTAATGAGTCAGCCCCAGCATTTT. It codes for CASSLMSQPQHF. The chain recombines TRBV28 with TRBJ1-5, with D unclear. From germline, CDR1 is MDHEN and CDR2 SYDVKM. V was clipped by 2 bases and J by 6 bases, with 5 bases between them. The CDR3 loop spans 12 amino acids.

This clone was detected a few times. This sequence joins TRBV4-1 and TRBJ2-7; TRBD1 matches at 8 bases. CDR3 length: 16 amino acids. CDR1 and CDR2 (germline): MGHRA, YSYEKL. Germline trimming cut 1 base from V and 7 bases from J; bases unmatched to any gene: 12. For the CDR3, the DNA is TGCGCCAGCAGCCAAGCCCGGACAGGGCCAGAGGAGGAGCAGTACTTC. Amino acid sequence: CASSQARTGPEEEQYF.

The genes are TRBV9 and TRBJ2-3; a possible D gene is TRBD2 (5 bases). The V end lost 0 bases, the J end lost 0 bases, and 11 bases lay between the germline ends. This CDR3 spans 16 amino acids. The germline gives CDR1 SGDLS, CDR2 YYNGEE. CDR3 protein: CASSVVGGYSTDTQYF. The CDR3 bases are TGTGCCAGCAGCGTAGTGGGCGGGTATAGCACAGATACGCAGTATTTT.

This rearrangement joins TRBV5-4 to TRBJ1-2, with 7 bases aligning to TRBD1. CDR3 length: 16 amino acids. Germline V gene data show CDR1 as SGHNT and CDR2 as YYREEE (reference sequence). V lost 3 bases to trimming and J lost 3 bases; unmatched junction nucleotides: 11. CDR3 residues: CASSSATGELDYGYTF. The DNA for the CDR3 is TGTGCCAGCAGCTCGGCCACAGGGGAGTTGGACTATGGCTACACCTTC.

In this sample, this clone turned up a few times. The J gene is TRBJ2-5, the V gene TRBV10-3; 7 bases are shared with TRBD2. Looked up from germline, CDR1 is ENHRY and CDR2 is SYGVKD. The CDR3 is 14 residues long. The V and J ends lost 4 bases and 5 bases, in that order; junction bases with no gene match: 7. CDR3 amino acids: CAISAAGEGETQYF. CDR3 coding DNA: TGTGCCATCAGTGCTGCGGGGGAAGGTGAGACCCAGTACTTC.

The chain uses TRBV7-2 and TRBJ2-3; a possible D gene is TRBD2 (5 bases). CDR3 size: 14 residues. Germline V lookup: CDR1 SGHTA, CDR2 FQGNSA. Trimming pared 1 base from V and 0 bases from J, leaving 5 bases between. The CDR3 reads CASSLVASTDTQYF. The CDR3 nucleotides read TGTGCCAGCAGCTTAGTAGCGAGCACAGATACGCAGTATTTT.

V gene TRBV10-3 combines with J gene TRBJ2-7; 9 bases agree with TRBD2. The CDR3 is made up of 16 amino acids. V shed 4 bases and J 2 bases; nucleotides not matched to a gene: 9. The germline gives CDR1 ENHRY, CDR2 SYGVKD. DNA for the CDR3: TGTGCCATCAGTGGTATAGCGGGAGCCGCCGCCTACGAGCAGTACTTC. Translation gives CAISGIAGAAAYEQYF.

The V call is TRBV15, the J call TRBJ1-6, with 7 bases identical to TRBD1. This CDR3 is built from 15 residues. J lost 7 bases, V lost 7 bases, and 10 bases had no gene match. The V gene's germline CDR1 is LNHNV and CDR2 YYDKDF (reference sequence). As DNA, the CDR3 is TGTGCCACCACCCTCCGACAGGGTGAAAATTCACCCCTCCACTTT. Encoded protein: CATTLRQGENSPLHF.

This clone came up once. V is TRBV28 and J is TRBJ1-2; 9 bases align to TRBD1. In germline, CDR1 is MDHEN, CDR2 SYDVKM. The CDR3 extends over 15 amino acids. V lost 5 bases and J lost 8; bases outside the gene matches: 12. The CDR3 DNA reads TGTGCCAGCAGTCCATCGGGACAGGGCCAATGGGGCTACACCTTC. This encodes CASSPSGQGQWGYTF.

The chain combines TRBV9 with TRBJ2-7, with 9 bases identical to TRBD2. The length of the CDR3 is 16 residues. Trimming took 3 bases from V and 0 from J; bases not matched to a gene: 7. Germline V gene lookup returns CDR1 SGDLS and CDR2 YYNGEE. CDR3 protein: CASSDRTSANSYEQYF. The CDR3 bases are TGTGCCAGCAGCGATAGGACTAGCGCGAACTCCTACGAGCAGTACTTC.

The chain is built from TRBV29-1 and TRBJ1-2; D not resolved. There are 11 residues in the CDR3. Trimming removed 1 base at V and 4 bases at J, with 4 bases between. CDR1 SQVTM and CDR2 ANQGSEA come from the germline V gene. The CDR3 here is CSVEASYGYTF. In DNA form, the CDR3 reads TGCAGCGTTGAAGCCAGCTATGGCTACACCTTC.

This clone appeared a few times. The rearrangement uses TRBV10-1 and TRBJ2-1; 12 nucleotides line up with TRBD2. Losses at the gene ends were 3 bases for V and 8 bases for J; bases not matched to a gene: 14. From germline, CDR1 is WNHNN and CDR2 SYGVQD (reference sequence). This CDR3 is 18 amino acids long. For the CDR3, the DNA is TGCGCCAGCAGTGACCGCCTTCGGGCTAGCGGGAGGGGACATGAGCAGTTCTTC. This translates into CASSDRLRASGRGHEQFF.

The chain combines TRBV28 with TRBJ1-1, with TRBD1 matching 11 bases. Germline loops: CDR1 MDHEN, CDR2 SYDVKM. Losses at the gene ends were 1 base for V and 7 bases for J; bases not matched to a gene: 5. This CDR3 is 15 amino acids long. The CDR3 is CASSLYGQGASEAFF. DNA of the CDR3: TGTGCCAGCAGTTTATACGGACAGGGGGCTAGTGAAGCTTTCTTT.

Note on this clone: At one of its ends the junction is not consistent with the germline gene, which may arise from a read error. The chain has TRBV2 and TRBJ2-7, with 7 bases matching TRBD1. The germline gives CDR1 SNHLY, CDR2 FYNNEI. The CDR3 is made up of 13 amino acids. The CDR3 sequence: CASREGQAYEQYF. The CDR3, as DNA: TGTGCCAGCAGAGAAGGACAGGCCTACGAGCAGTACTTC.

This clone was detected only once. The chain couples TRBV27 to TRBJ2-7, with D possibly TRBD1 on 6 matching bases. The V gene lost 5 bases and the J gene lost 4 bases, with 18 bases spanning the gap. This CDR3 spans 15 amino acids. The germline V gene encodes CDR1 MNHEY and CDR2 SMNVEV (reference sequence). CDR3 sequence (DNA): TGTGCCAGCAGTCCAAGGACAGTTTCTTCGTACGAGCAGTACTTC. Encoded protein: CASSPRTVSSYEQYF.

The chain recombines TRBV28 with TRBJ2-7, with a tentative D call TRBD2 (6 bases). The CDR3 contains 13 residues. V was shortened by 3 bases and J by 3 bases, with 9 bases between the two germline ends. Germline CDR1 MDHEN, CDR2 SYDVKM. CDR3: CASSFGGLYEQYF. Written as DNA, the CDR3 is TGTGCCAGCAGTTTCGGGGGACTCTACGAGCAGTACTTC.